The 13 T cell receptor beta chains presented below share a single source sample, sequenced in a study of blood T cells in healthy people across ages. Sample-barcoded 5' priming and a J-beta primer mix drove a second PCR of roughly 6 to 12 cycles. TCRdb reprocessed the 5' RACE reads with MiXCR, giving one entry per CDR3 protein. This sample has approximately 490,000 distinct CDR3 sequences, with approximately 25% found just once. The same data also contributed to another study, on T cells of mothers and their children.

Sequenced sample: blood. These receptors were taken from a boy aged 5-17 years in good health.

In its sample, this clonotype was seen a few times. CDR3 nucleotides: TGCGCCAGCAGCCGTCGGACAGGGGGCGAAACTGAAGCTTTCTTT. This codes for CASSRRTGGETEAFF. V gene TRBV5-1 combines with J gene TRBJ1-1, with TRBD1 matching over 11 bases. Germline loops: CDR1 SGHRS, CDR2 YFSETQ. The CDR3 has 15 amino acids. The V segment lost 4 bases and the J segment 5 bases; nucleotides outside the gene matches: 7.

For the CDR3, the DNA is TGTGCCAGCAGTCCCGGGACTCTGAATTCACCCCTCCACTTT. It encodes CASSPGTLNSPLHF. The V and J genes are TRBV27 and TRBJ1-6; a weak D match, TRBD1 (5 bases). Germline V lookup: CDR1 MNHEY, CDR2 SMNVEV (reference sequence). Trimming took 5 bases from V and 7 from J, leaving 12 bases between them. The CDR3 extends over 14 amino acids.

With respect to this clonotype: The junction departs from the called germline gene at one end, perhaps through a read error. The V call is TRBV7-2, the J call TRBJ1-2; D possibly corresponds to TRBD1 (6 bases). CDR3 length: 16 residues. CDR1 and CDR2 from the germline V gene are SGHTA and FQGNSA. The chain's CDR3 is CANSRDRSGPVYGYTF. Written as DNA, the CDR3 is TGTGCCAACAGCCGTGACAGGTCCGGACCAGTCTATGGCTACACCTTC.

V is TRBV5-6 and J is TRBJ2-7; D is possibly TRBD2 (5 bases). V shed 1 base and J shed 1 base, with 15 bases lying between them. CDR1 and CDR2 (germline): SGHDT, YYEEEE. This CDR3 contains 16 residues. CDR3 sequence: CASSLRSSGRSYEQYF. In DNA form, the CDR3 reads TGTGCCAGCAGCTTGAGATCCAGCGGTAGGTCCTACGAGCAGTACTTC.

Here the CDR3 reads CASSVVDTLYNEQFF. CDR3 DNA sequence: TGTGCCAGCAGCGTAGTGGACACCCTCTACAATGAGCAGTTCTTC. The chain carries TRBV5-6 and TRBJ2-1, with a tentative D call TRBD1 (5 bases). Germline V gene lookup returns CDR1 SGHDT and CDR2 YYEEEE. Between the trimmed V and J ends, which lost 4 bases and 3 bases, there was a span of 14 bases. The CDR3 extends over 15 amino acids.

The chain recombines TRBV28 with TRBJ2-5, with D maybe TRBD1 (6 bases). Germline assignment: CDR1 MDHEN and CDR2 SYDVKM. The V gene lost 6 bases and the J gene lost 1 base, with 12 bases spanning the gap. This CDR3 has 14 amino acids. DNA for the CDR3: TGTGCCAGCAGCGAAGGGGGAACCCAAGAGACCCAGTACTTC. Encoded protein: CASSEGGTQETQYF.

Details on this clonotype: Given a much more abundant clone one base away, this may be a read error. The chain recombines TRBV9 with TRBJ2-5; 7 bases map to TRBD2. This CDR3 region has 17 residues. V was clipped by 1 base and J by 4 bases; unmatched bases: 13. Germline loops: CDR1 SGDLS, CDR2 YYNGEE. The CDR3 nucleotides are TGTGCCAGCAGCGTACAGGGAGCTAGCGGAGCTCGAGAGACCCAGTACTTC. Its translation: CASSVQGASGARETQYF.

V is TRBV2 and J is TRBJ2-5; 7 bases line up with TRBD2. The CDR3 loop spans 12 amino acids. CDR1 SNHLY and CDR2 FYNNEI come from the germline V gene. The V gene end was trimmed by 9 bases and the J gene end by 4 bases; junction bases not matched to a gene: 5. The CDR3 DNA reads as TGTGCCAGTCGACTAGCAGGAGAGACCCAGTACTTC. Residues: CASRLAGETQYF.

This clonotype was recorded a few times. The genes are TRBV20-1 and TRBJ2-7, with TRBD2 identical over 12 bases. The germline CDR1 and CDR2 sequences are DFQATT and SNEGSKA (reference sequence). This CDR3 is built from 18 residues. J lost 0 bases, V lost 6 bases, and 15 bases had no gene match. The CDR3 protein is CSAPRLASGRENSYEQYF. The CDR3 nucleotides are TGCAGTGCCCCAAGGCTGGCTAGCGGGAGGGAAAACTCCTACGAGCAGTACTTC.

In this sample, this clonotype turned up a few times. The chain uses TRBV6-1 and TRBJ1-2; the D gene is possibly TRBD1 (5 bases). Looked up from germline, CDR1 is MNHNS and CDR2 is SASEGT. This CDR3 has 14 amino acids. The V end was cut by 3 bases, the J end by 0 bases, with 8 bases between. The CDR3 reads CASSEVRANYGYTF. CDR3 in DNA: TGTGCCAGCAGTGAGGTCAGGGCTAACTATGGCTACACCTTC.

The chain carries TRBV5-6 and TRBJ1-4, with D unclear. CDR1 is SGHDT, CDR2 YYEEEE, per germline. The V gene lost 0 bases and the J gene lost 8 bases, with 5 bases spanning the gap. The CDR3 sequence is 12 residues long. The CDR3 protein is CASSLGHEKLFF. CDR3 bases: TGTGCCAGCAGCTTGGGACACGAAAAACTGTTTTTT.

This chain links TRBV13 with TRBJ1-3, with D maybe TRBD1 (5 bases). The germline gives CDR1 PRHDT, CDR2 FYEKMQ (reference sequence). This CDR3 is built from 17 residues. V was cut by 1 base and J by 1 base, with 14 bases left in between. As DNA, the CDR3 is TGTGCCAGCAGCTTAGTCGCCGGGGGACGGTCTGGAAACACCATATATTTT. Protein sequence: CASSLVAGGRSGNTIYF.

CDR3 residues: CASNEETVAGKQFF. In DNA, the CDR3 is TGTGCCAGCAATGAGGAAACGGTAGCGGGAAAGCAGTTCTTC. The chain is built from TRBV21-1 and TRBJ2-1; the table's D call, TRBD2, was not checked against the DNA. TRBV21-1 is reported as a pseudogene. The CDR3 is made up of 14 amino acids.